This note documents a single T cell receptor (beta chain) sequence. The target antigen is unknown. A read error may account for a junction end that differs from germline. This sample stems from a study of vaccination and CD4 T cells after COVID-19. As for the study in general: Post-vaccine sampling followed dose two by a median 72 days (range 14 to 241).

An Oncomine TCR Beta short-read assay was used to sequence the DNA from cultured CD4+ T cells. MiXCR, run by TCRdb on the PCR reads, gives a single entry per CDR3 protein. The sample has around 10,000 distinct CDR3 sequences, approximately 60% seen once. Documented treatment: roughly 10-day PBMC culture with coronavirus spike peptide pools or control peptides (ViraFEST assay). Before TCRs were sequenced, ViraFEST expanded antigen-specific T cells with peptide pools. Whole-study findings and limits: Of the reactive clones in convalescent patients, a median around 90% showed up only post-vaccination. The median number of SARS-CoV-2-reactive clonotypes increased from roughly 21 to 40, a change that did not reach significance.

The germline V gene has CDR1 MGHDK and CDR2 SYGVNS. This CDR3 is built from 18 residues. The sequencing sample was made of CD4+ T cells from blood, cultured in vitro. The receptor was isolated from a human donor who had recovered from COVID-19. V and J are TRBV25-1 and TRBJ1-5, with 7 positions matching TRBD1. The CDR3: CATPRTGDPNSSDQPQHF. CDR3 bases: TGTGCCACCCCGAGAACAGGGGACCCCAATAGTAGCGATCAGCCCCAGCATTTT.